This TCR beta chain derives from a study of regulatory T cells in long-lasting Graves disease. Study-wide results and caveats: Persistent disease samples used TRBV28, TRBJ1-2 and TRBJ2-5 preferentially.

Arm-PCR with iRepertoire HTBI primers amplified the CDR3 regions for these TCR beta libraries. TCRdb re-derived calls from the multiplex PCR reads in MiXCR, one entry per CDR3 protein. The table shows some 410,000 distinct CDR3 sequences, with about 16% occurring only once. Of note for this clonotype: Its antigen is undetermined.

This CDR3 spans 13 amino acids. Looked up from germline, CDR1 is SEHNR and CDR2 is FQNEAQ (reference sequence). V was shortened by 6 bases and J by 0 bases, with 7 bases between the two germline ends. The time point here: newly diagnosed GD, antithyroid drugs for less than 3 months. From PBMCs, RNA was extracted and then used to make the TCR library. The same data also went into a second study, on T cells in Graves' hyperthyroidism and ophthalmopathy. That work contributes: Diagnoses were made from clinical symptoms, serum measures (thyroxine and TRAb), thyroid ultrasound and orbital computed tomography.

The rearrangement joins TRBV7-9 to TRBJ2-3; D unclear. The specimen was peripheral blood mononuclear cells (PBMCs), collected at new diagnosis, from a patient treated with antithyroid drugs. The sequence was obtained from a woman under 40 with Graves disease. CDR3 amino acids: CASRPESTDTQYF. The CDR3 bases are TGTGCCAGCAGGCCGGAGAGCACAGATACGCAGTATTTT.